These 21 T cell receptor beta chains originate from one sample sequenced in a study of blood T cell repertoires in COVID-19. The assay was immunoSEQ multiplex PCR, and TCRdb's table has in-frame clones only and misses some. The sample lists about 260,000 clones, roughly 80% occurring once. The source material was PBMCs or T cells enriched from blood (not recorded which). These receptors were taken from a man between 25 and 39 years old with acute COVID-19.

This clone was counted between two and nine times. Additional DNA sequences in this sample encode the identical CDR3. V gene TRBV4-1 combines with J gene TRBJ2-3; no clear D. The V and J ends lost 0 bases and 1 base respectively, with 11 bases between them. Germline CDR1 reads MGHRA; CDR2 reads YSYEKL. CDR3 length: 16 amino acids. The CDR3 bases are TGCGCCAGCAGCCAAGATGCCGGGTCGGGCACAGATACGCAGTATTTT. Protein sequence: CASSQDAGSGTDTQYF.

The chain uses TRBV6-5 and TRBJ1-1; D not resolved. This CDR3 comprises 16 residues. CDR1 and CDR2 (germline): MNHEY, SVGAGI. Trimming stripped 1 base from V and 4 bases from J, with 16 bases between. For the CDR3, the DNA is TGTGCCAGCAGTTACTATGGTCCGGGAGGGAGCACTGAAGCTTTCTTT. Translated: CASSYYGPGGSTEAFF.

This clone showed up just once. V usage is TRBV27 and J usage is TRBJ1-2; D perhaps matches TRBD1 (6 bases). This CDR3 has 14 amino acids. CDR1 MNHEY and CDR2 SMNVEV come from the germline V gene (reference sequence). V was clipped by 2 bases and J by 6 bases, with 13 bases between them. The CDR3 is CASSLGQPGDGYTF. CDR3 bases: TGTGCCAGCAGTTTAGGACAGCCAGGCGATGGCTACACCTTC.

The CDR3 DNA is TGTGCCACCAGTGCCCCGACAGGATTATACAATGAGCAGTTCTTC. As protein: CATSAPTGLYNEQFF. This rearrangement joins TRBV24-1 to TRBJ2-1, with D possibly matching TRBD1 (6 bases). Germline CDR1 KGHDR, CDR2 SFDVKD. CDR3 length equals 15 residues. Trimming removed 5 bases from V and 4 bases from J, with 14 bases in between.

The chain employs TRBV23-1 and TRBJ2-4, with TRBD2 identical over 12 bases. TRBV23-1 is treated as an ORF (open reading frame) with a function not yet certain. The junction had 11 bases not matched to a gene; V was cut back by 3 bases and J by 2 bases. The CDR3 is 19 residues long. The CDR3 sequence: CASSHPARLAGVSKNIQYF. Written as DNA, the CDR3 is TGCGCCAGCAGTCATCCTGCTCGACTAGCGGGAGTATCCAAAAACATTCAGTACTTC.

In DNA form, the CDR3 reads TGCGCCAGCACCAAAGCGGGGCCCAGGGATACGCAGTATTTT. It encodes CASTKAGPRDTQYF. The gene calls are TRBV10-1 and TRBJ2-3; 7 nucleotides line up with TRBD2. Trimming removed 7 bases from V and 6 bases from J; junction bases left unmatched: 10. The CDR3 is 14 amino acids. CDR1 is WNHNN, CDR2 SYGVQD, per germline (reference sequence).

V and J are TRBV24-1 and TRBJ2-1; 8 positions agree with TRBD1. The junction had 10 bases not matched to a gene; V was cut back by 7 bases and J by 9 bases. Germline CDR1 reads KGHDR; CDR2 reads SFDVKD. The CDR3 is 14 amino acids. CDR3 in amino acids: CATSEIGQGGEQFF. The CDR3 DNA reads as TGTGCCACCAGCGAAATTGGACAGGGTGGTGAGCAGTTCTTC.

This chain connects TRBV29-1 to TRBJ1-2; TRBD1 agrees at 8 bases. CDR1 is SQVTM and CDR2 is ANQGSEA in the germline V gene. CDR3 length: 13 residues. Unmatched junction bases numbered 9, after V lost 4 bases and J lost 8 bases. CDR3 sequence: CSVVQGAGEGYTF. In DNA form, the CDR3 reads TGCAGCGTTGTTCAGGGGGCCGGTGAGGGCTACACCTTC.

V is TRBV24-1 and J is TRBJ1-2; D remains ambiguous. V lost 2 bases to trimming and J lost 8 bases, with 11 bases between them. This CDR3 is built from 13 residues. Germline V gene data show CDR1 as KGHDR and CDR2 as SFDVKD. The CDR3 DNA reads TGTGCCACCAGTGATTCCGGGGTGAGGGGCTACACCTTC. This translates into CATSDSGVRGYTF.

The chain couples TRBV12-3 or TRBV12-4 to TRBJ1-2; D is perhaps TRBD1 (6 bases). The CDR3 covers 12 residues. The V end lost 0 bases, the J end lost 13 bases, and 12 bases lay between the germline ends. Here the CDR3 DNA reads TGTGCCAGCAGTTTAGCGCAGGGGTTTATCACCTTC. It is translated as CASSLAQGFITF.

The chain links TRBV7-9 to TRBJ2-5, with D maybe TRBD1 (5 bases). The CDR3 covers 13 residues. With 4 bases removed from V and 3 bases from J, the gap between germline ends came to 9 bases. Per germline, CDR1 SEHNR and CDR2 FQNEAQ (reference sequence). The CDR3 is CASSWTQKETQYF. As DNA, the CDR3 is TGTGCCAGCAGCTGGACACAAAAAGAGACCCAGTACTTC. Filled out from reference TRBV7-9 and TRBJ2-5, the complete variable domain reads DTGVSQNPRHKITKRGQNVTFRCDPISEHNRLYWYRQTLGQGPEFLTYFQNEAQLEKSRLLSDRFSAERPKGSFSTLEIQRTEQGDSAMYLCASSWTQKETQYFGPGTRLLVL.

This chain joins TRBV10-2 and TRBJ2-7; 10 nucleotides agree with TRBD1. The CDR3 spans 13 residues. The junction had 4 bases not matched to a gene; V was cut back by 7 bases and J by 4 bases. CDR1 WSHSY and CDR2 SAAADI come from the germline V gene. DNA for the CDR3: TGCGCCAGCACCCCGGGACAGGGGTACGAGCAGTACGTC. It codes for CASTPGQGYEQYV.

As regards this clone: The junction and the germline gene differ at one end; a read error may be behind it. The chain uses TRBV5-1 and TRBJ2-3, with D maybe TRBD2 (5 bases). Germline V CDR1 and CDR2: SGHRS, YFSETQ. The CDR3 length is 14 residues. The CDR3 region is CASSFRSGTDTQYF. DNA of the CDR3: TGTGCCAGCAGCTTTCGTAGCGGCACAGATACGCAGTATTTT. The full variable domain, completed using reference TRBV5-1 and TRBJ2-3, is KAGVTQTPRYLIKTRGQQVTLSCSPISGHRSVSWYQQTPGQGLQFLFEYFSETQRNKGNFPGRFSGRQFSNSRSEMNVSTLELGDSALYLCASSFRSGTDTQYFGPGTRLTVL.

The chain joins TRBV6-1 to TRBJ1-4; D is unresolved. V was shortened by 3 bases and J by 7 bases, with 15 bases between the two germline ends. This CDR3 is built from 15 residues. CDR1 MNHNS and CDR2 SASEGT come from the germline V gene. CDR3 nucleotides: TGTGCCAGCAGTGATCCCCGTGCGAGTTTTGAAAAACTGTTTTTT. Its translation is CASSDPRASFEKLFF.

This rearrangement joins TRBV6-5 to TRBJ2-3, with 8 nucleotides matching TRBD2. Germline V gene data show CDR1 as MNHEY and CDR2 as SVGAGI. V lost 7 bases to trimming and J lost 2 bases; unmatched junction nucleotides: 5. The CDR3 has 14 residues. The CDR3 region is CASTSGGYTDTQYF. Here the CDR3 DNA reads TGTGCCAGCACCAGCGGGGGATACACAGATACGCAGTATTTT.

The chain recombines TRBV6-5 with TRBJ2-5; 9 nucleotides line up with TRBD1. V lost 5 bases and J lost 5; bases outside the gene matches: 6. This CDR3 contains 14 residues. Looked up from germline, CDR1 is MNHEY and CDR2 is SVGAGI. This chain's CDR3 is CASSTTGGWETQYF. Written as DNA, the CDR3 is TGTGCCAGCAGTACAACAGGGGGCTGGGAGACCCAGTACTTC.

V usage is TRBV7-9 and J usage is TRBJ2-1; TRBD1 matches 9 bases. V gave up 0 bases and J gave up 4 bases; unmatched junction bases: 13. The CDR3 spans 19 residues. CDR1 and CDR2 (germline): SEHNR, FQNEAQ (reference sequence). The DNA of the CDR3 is TGTGCCAGCAGCTTAGCGTTTGGAAGGGGTGGGACAGGGTACAATGAGCAGTTCTTC. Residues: CASSLAFGRGGTGYNEQFF. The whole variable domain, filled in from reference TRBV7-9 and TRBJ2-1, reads DTGVSQNPRHKITKRGQNVTFRCDPISEHNRLYWYRQTLGQGPEFLTYFQNEAQLEKSRLLSDRFSAERPKGSFSTLEIQRTEQGDSAMYLCASSLAFGRGGTGYNEQFFGPGTRLTVL.

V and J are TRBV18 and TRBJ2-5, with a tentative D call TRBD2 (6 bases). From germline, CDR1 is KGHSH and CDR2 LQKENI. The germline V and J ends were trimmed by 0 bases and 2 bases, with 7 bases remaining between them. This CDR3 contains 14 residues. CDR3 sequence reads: CASSPPEGQETQYF. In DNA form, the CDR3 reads TGTGCCAGCTCACCACCGGAGGGGCAAGAGACCCAGTACTTC.

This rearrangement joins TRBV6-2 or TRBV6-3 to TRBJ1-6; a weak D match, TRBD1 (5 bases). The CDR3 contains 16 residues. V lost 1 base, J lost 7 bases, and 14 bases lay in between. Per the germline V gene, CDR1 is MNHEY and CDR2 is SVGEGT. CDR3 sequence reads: CASSYLTGQVNSPLHF. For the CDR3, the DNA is TGTGCCAGCAGTTACTTAACCGGACAAGTCAATTCACCCCTCCACTTT.

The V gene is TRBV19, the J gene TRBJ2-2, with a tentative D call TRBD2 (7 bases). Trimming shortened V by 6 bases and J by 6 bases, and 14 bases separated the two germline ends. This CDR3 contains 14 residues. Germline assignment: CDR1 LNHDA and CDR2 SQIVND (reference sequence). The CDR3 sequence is CASSLQGGAGELFF. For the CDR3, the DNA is TGTGCCAGTAGCTTACAGGGAGGGGCCGGGGAGCTGTTTTTT.

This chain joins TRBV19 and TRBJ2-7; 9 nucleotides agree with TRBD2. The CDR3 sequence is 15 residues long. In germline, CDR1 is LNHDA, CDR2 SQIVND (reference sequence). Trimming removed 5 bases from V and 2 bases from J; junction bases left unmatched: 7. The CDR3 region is CASSPGTSFPYEQYV. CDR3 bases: TGTGCCAGTAGTCCCGGGACTAGCTTCCCCTACGAGCAGTACGTC.